This T cell receptor (beta chain) is from a study of T cell responses to AZD1222 COVID-19 vaccine. Study conclusions and caveats: Spike was spanned by vaccine-associated CD4 TCRs, which were dominant at 160-218 and 743-854.

Assay used: immunoSEQ multiplex PCR; TCRdb lists only in-frame clones, some missing. The table has 150,000 to 180,000 clones, roughly 90% seen once. Trimming pared 8 bases from V and 3 bases from J, leaving 16 bases between. Germline V gene data show CDR1 as MNHEY and CDR2 as SMNVEV (reference sequence). This CDR3 contains 14 residues. About this clone itself: The antigen remains unidentified.

The chain couples TRBV27 to TRBJ1-2; D is unclear. This receptor was taken from an adult who received the AZD1222 COVID-19 vaccine. Sequencing was performed on peripheral blood, taken 28 days after the second AZD1222 dose. The CDR3 here is CASPKGSLHYGYTF. Written as DNA, the CDR3 is TGTGCCAGCCCTAAGGGTAGTCTGCACTATGGCTACACCTTC.